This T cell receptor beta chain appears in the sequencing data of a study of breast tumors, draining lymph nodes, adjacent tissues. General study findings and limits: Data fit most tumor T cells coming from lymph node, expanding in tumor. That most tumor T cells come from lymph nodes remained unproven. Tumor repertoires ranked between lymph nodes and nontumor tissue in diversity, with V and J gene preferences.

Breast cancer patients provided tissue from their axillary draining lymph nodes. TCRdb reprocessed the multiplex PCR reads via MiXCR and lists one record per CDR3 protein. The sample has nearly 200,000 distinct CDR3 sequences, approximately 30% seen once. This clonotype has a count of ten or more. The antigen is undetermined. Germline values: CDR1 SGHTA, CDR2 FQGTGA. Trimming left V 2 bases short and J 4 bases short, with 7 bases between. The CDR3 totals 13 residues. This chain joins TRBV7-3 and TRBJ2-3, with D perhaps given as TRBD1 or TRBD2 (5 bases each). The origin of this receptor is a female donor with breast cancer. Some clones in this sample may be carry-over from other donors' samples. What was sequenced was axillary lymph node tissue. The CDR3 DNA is TGTGCCAGCAGCTTAGGGACCCCAGATACGCAGTATTTT. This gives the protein CASSLGTPDTQYF.